The following is a TCR beta chain sequence with its context. The antigen is undetermined. The data stem from a study of cytotoxic CD8 clonotypes in ibrutinib-treated CLL. Study findings and constraints: Public clonotypes were uncommon and contracted or stayed stable on treatment.

The planned depth of sequencing spanned 1 in 200,000 to 1 in 1 million T cells. Profiling relied on immunoSEQ multiplex PCR, and the TCRdb table lists in-frame clones only, not all of them. This sample has roughly 200,000 clones; 70% occur once, and the top ten carry roughly 6.4%. V was pared by 3 bases and J by 7 bases, with 15 bases between. The CDR3 consists of 14 residues. Germline V lookup: CDR1 SGHAT, CDR2 FQNNGV. Investigators sourced approximately 2 micrograms of genomic DNA from cryopreserved PBMCs for TCR beta libraries. The receptor's source is a human donor with chronic lymphocytic leukemia. The genes are TRBV11-2 and TRBJ1-1; weak D call: TRBD1 (5 bases). The sequences come from PBMCs, collected after 12 months of ibrutinib treatment. This CDR3 reads CASSFSGRDGEAFF. In nucleotides, the CDR3 is TGTGCCAGCAGCTTCAGCGGCCGGGACGGTGAAGCTTTCTTT.